Only a few counts were recorded for the clone carrying this T cell receptor beta chain. Its specificity is not known. The CDR3 contains 15 residues. Trimming cost V 5 bases and J 5 bases, with 18 bases left between them. Germline CDR1 and CDR2: MNHEY and SVGAGI. Constant-segment primers served in 5'RACE that generated TCR alpha and TCR beta cDNA libraries bearing sample barcodes and UMIs. TCRdb used MiXCR to reprocess the 5' RACE reads, holding one entry per CDR3 protein. The sample records some 300,000 distinct CDR3 sequences, approximately 22% being singletons. This sample is drawn from a study of T-cell memory formation after mild COVID-19. Study details: For the most part, TCR clusters were specific to one donor. Study-wide results and caveats: CD4+ contracting clones were found mainly in CM and EM, and CD8+ ones in EMRA. Still unconfirmed is whether the second-wave clones peaking on day 37 recognized SARS-CoV-2.

The chain uses TRBV6-5 and TRBJ1-2; a weak D match, TRBD1 (5 bases). The TCR originated in a man aged 18 to 35 who had mild COVID-19 (a few samples of this study predate the infection). Cell type and time point are not known. Sample: PBMCs or a T cell subset sorted from them (not recorded which). DNA for the CDR3: TGTGCCAGCAGTCCCTCGGTTGGGGGGGGTTATGGCTACACCTTC. Amino acids: CASSPSVGGGYGYTF.